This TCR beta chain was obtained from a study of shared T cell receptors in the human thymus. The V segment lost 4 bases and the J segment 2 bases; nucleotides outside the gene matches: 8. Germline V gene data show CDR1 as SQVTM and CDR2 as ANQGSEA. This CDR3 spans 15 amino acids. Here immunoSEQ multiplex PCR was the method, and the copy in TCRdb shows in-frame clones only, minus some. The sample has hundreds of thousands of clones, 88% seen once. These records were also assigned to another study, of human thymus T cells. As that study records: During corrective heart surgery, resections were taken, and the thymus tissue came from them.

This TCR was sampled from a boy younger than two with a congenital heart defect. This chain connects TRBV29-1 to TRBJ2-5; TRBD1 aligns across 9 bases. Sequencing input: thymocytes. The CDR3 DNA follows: TGCAGCGTTGCTTTTTGGGACAGGGAACAAGAGACCCAGTACTTC. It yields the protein CSVAFWDREQETQYF.